This TCR beta chain comes out of a study of cytomegalovirus exposure and HLA in healthy donors. A remark on this clone: Its target is unknown.

These donors, healthy bone marrow donors, were studied. Study findings and constraints: As was reported, the classifier diagnosed cytomegalovirus status with high specificity and sensitivity.

With 60 Vbeta and 13 Jbeta primers, the PCR was carried out. Profiled with immunoSEQ multiplex PCR; TCRdb holds only in-frame clones, not every one. In the table there are around 160,000 clones, about 76% of which are singletons. J lost 5 bases, V lost 0 bases, and 9 bases had no gene match. The CDR3 extends over 17 amino acids. CDR1 SGHKS and CDR2 YYEKEE come from the germline V gene (reference sequence). Material: PBMCs. The chain combines TRBV5-5 with TRBJ2-5, with 11 bases aligning to TRBD2. This clonotype originated in a woman between 40 and 55 years old in good health and CMV-seropositive. CDR3 coding DNA: TGTGCCAGCAGCTTGGTTCTTACTAGCGGGAGTGACGAGACCCAGTACTTC. This encodes CASSLVLTSGSDETQYF.